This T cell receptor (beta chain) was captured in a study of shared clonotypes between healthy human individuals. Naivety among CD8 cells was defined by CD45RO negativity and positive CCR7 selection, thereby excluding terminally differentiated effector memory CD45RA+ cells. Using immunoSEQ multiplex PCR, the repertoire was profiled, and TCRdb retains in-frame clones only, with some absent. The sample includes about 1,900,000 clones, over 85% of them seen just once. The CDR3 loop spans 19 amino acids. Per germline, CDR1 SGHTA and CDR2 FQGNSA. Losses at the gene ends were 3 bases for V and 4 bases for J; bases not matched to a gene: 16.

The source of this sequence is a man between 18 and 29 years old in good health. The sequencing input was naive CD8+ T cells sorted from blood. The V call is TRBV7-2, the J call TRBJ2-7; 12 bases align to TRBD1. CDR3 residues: CASSFGTGGSGERVYEQYF. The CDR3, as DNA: TGTGCCAGCAGCTTTGGGACAGGGGGCTCGGGGGAGCGGGTGTACGAGCAGTACTTC.